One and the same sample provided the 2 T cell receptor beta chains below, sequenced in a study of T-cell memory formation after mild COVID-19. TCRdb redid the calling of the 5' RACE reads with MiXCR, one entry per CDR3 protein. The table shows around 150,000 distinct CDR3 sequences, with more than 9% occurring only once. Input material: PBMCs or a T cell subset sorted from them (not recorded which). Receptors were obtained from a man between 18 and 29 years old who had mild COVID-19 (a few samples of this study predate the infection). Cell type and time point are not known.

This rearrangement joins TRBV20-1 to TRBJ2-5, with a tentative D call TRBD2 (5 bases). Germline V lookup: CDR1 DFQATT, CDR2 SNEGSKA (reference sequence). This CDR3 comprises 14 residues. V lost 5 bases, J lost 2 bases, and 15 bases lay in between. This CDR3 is CSAPVWGAQETQYF. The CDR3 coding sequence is TGCAGTGCTCCCGTATGGGGAGCTCAAGAGACCCAGTACTTC.

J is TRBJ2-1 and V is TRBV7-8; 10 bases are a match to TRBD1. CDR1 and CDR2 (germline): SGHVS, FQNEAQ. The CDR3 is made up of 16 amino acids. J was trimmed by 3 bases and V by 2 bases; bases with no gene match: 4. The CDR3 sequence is CASSLLRDRGYNEQFF. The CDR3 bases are TGTGCCAGCAGCTTATTAAGGGACAGGGGCTACAATGAGCAGTTCTTC.